A single TCR beta chain is shown here with its context. The CDR3 consists of 16 residues. V trimming: 5 bases; J trimming: 1 base; junction bases outside the gene matches: 8. The germline gives CDR1 SGHRS, CDR2 YFSETQ. Alongside a J-beta primer mix, a sample-barcoded 5' primer served in a second PCR lasting about 7 to 11 cycles. TCRdb used MiXCR to reprocess the 5' RACE reads, holding one entry per CDR3 protein. The data show around 1,900,000 distinct CDR3 sequences, 30% to 40% seen once. The entry originates in a study of blood T cells in healthy people across ages. The specimen was blood. The TCR originated in a human donor in good health. This chain uses TRBV5-1 with TRBJ1-1; TRBD1 matches 10 bases. The CDR3 DNA reads TGCGCCAGCAGGGTTTCCGGGACAGGGGCGAACACTGAAGCTTTCTTT. It yields the protein CASRVSGTGANTEAFF.